The 14 T cell receptor beta chains below come from one sample, sequenced in a study of cytomegalovirus exposure and HLA in healthy donors (dated by TCRdb to the late 2010s). Library preparation was by the immunoSEQ multiplex PCR assay. For the multiplex PCR, a mixture combining 60 forward primers for TCR Vbeta segments and 13 reverse primers for TCR Jbeta segments was used. Sourced from immuneACCESS, this table was stored by TCRdb with only in-frame sequences that have V and J called. A share of the clones is absent; for the studies checked, an unresolved V gene accounts for under half, and the remainder has no known explanation. A total of roughly 120,000 clones appear in this sample, around 75% of them only once. The top ten constitute about 0.92% of the sample. The material sequenced was PBMCs. The receptors stem from a woman between 25 and 40 years old in good health and CMV-seronegative.

V and J are TRBV7-8 and TRBJ1-5; no clear D gene. Trimming took 5 bases from V and 0 from J, leaving 8 bases between them. Germline CDR1 reads SGHVS; CDR2 reads FQNEAQ. The CDR3 totals 14 residues. Written as DNA, the CDR3 is TGTGCCAGCAGCCTTGGAGATAGCAATCAGCCCCAGCATTTT. Its protein is CASSLGDSNQPQHF. Full variable domain (rest looked up from reference TRBV7-8 and TRBJ1-5): GAGVSQSPRYKVAKRGQDVALRCDPISGHVSLFWYQQALGQGPEFLTYFQNEAQLDKSGLPSDRFFAERPEGSVSTLKIQRTQQEDSAVYLCASSLGDSNQPQHFGDGTRLSIL.

This chain connects TRBV5-4 to TRBJ1-1; 7 bases fit TRBD1. This CDR3 has 14 amino acids. V shed 5 bases, J shed 1 base, and the junction held 5 bases outside the gene matches. Germline-derived CDR1 and CDR2 are SGHNT and YYREEE (reference sequence). In DNA, the CDR3 is TGTGCCAGCAGTTTTAGACAGGGGAACACTGAAGCTTTCTTT. Its translation: CASSFRQGNTEAFF.

The rearrangement uses TRBV13 and TRBJ2-1; 8 bases are shared with TRBD2. This CDR3 is 16 amino acids long. The ends lost 5 bases at V and 5 bases at J; junction bases unmatched: 11. Germline V gene sequence: CDR1 PRHDT, CDR2 FYEKMQ (reference sequence). DNA of the CDR3: TGTGCCAGCAGCCCTTTTGTGCTAGCGGGCAACAATGAGCAGTTCTTC. Protein sequence: CASSPFVLAGNNEQFF.

V usage is TRBV5-4 and J usage is TRBJ2-5, with a possible D match to TRBD2 (5 bases). Germline CDR1 SGHNT, CDR2 YYREEE (reference sequence). The CDR3 sequence is 16 residues long. V shed 4 bases and J shed 5 bases, with 21 bases lying between them. CDR3 in amino acids: CASSATPDLFGETQYF. The CDR3 region has the DNA TGTGCCAGCAGCGCAACTCCGGACTTGTTCGGGGAGACCCAGTACTTC. The entire variable domain, with the rest obtained from reference TRBV5-4 and TRBJ2-5, is as follows: ETGVTQSPTHLIKTRGQQVTLRCSSQSGHNTVSWYQQALGQGPQFIFQYYREEENGRGNFPPRFSGLQFPNYSSELNVNALELDDSALYLCASSATPDLFGETQYFGPGTRLLVL.

This clone has just a few counts. V gene TRBV5-1 combines with J gene TRBJ2-2; D might be TRBD2 (5 bases). The CDR3 sequence is 16 residues long. The V end was cut by 5 bases, the J end by 0 bases, with 14 bases between. Per the germline V gene, CDR1 is SGHRS and CDR2 is YFSETQ. In nucleotides, the CDR3 is TGCGCCAGCAGTCGTACAGCTAGCACGAACACCGGGGAGCTGTTTTTT. Translation gives CASSRTASTNTGELFF.

CDR3 sequence reads: CASSLLQREAVKQYF. The CDR3 bases are TGTGCCAGCAGCTTGTTGCAACGGGAGGCTGTTAAGCAGTACTTC. The chain is built from TRBV7-2 and TRBJ2-7; 7 bases match TRBD2. This CDR3 spans 15 amino acids. V was pared by 3 bases and J by 8 bases, with 13 bases of the junction left unmatched. CDR1 and CDR2 (germline): SGHTA, FQGNSA.

V usage is TRBV6-5 and J usage is TRBJ1-1; D is undetermined. The V and J ends lost 4 bases and 0 bases respectively, with 6 bases between them. Germline CDR1 and CDR2: MNHEY and SVGAGI. This CDR3 contains 13 residues. Written as DNA, the CDR3 is TGTGCCAGCAGTTCGCCGGTGAACACTGAAGCTTTCTTT. Its translation: CASSSPVNTEAFF.

The chain links TRBV6-5 to TRBJ1-2; D is uncertain. Trimming cost V 0 bases and J 3 bases, with 14 bases left between them. The germline CDR1 and CDR2 sequences are MNHEY and SVGAGI. CDR3 length: 16 amino acids. The CDR3 is CASSYSLGGKDYGYTF. The CDR3 nucleotides are TGTGCCAGCAGTTACTCTCTGGGAGGGAAAGACTATGGCTACACCTTC.

Here the CDR3 reads CASSQDSGANVLTF. DNA of the CDR3: TGTGCCAGCAGCCAGGACTCTGGGGCCAACGTCCTGACTTTC. The chain joins TRBV5-6 to TRBJ2-6; no reliable D call. Trimming stripped 4 bases from V and 0 bases from J, with 5 bases between. The germline CDR1 and CDR2 sequences are SGHDT and YYEEEE. The CDR3 has 14 residues. Full variable domain (outside the CDR3, taken from reference TRBV5-6 and TRBJ2-6): DAGVTQSPTHLIKTRGQQVTLRCSPKSGHDTVSWYQQALGQGPQFIFQYYEEEERQRGNFPDRFSGHQFPNYSSELNVNALLLGDSALYLCASSQDSGANVLTFGAGSRLTVL.

The rearrangement links TRBV2 to TRBJ2-2; D gene uncertain. Trimming took off 9 bases at V and 4 bases at J, with 15 bases between the two ends. The CDR3 loop spans 14 amino acids. Per germline, CDR1 SNHLY and CDR2 FYNNEI. In DNA, the CDR3 is TGTGCCAGAAAAACGGCGGTATTCACCGGGGAGCTGTTTTTT. Protein: CARKTAVFTGELFF. The entire variable domain, with the rest obtained from reference TRBV2 and TRBJ2-2, is as follows: EPEVTQTPSHQVTQMGQEVILRCVPISNHLYFYWYRQILGQKVEFLVSFYNNEISEKSEIFDDQFSVERPDGSNFTLKIRSTKLEDSAMYFCARKTAVFTGELFFGEGSRLTVL.

The V and J genes are TRBV6-5 and TRBJ1-1; D not certain. CDR3 length equals 15 residues. Germline CDR1 MNHEY, CDR2 SVGAGI. Trimming stripped 7 bases from V and 6 bases from J, with 21 bases between. For the CDR3, the DNA is TGTGCCAGCACCCCATCGAGAGAGCCTACCCCTGAAGCTTTCTTT. This encodes CASTPSREPTPEAFF.

The chain joins TRBV6-1 to TRBJ1-2; 7 bases are shared with TRBD1. Germline loops: CDR1 MNHNS, CDR2 SASEGT. The CDR3 covers 15 residues. The trim removed 0 bases at V and 2 bases at J, leaving 3 bases unmatched. In DNA, the CDR3 is TGTGCCAGCAGTGAAGCAGGGACAGCAAACTATGGCTACACCTTC. Its protein product is CASSEAGTANYGYTF.

The V call is TRBV9, the J call TRBJ2-1, with a tentative D call TRBD2 (5 bases). The germline V gene has CDR1 SGDLS and CDR2 YYNGEE. CDR3 length: 13 amino acids. V lost 0 bases and J lost 10, with 11 bases in between. CDR3 nucleotides: TGTGCCAGCAGCGTAGGGACCGGAGGCGAGCAGTTCTTC. Encoded protein: CASSVGTGGEQFF.

This rearrangement joins TRBV6-5 to TRBJ2-5; D possibly corresponds to TRBD2 (5 bases). Germline lookup yields CDR1 MNHEY and CDR2 SVGAGI. V was clipped by 5 bases and J by 1 base, with 14 bases between them. The CDR3 has 15 residues. The CDR3 loop is CASSPSGAVQETQYF. In DNA form, the CDR3 reads TGTGCCAGCAGTCCCAGCGGAGCCGTCCAAGAGACCCAGTACTTC.